A single sample gave rise to the 31 T cell receptor beta chains below, sequenced in a study of blood T cell repertoires in COVID-19. The repertoire was sequenced with immunoSEQ multiplex PCR; TCRdb's copy has only in-frame clones and lacks some. The table shows roughly 260,000 clones, with about 90% occurring only once. What was sequenced was peripheral blood. The receptors were gathered from a woman aged 25 to 39 with COVID-19, enrolled during active disease.

This chain connects TRBV19 to TRBJ1-2; D perhaps matches TRBD1 (5 bases). The CDR3 has 14 residues. Germline V CDR1 and CDR2: LNHDA, SQIVND (reference sequence). Trimming took off 7 bases at V and 0 bases at J, with 12 bases between the two ends. CDR3 region: CASTITGANYGYTF. CDR3 DNA: TGTGCCAGTACCATAACGGGGGCTAACTATGGCTACACCTTC.

The chain combines TRBV7-9 with TRBJ1-5; the match to TRBD1 covers 8 bases. With 5 bases clipped from V and 6 bases from J, the junction kept 12 bases outside the gene matches. Germline CDR1 SEHNR, CDR2 FQNEAQ (reference sequence). CDR3 length: 16 residues. The CDR3 spells CASSPERTGILQPQHF. CDR3 sequence (DNA): TGTGCCAGCAGCCCCGAGCGGACAGGGATACTTCAGCCCCAGCATTTT.

V and J are TRBV10-3 and TRBJ2-7; perhaps TRBD1 as D (6 bases). Germline-derived CDR1 and CDR2 are ENHRY and SYGVKD. Trimming removed 7 bases from V and 2 bases from J, with 15 bases in between. CDR3 size: 14 residues. The CDR3 DNA reads as TGTGCCATCATGGGTGGCGAGGGGGCCTACGAGCAGTACTTC. This sequence encodes CAIMGGEGAYEQYF.

The V and J genes are TRBV19 and TRBJ2-5; 11 bases agree with TRBD1. The germline V gene encodes CDR1 LNHDA and CDR2 SQIVND (reference sequence). The CDR3 covers 16 residues. Losses at the gene ends were 7 bases for V and 5 bases for J; bases not matched to a gene: 12. CDR3 nucleotide sequence: TGTGCCAGTACCCCGGGCGGACAGGGGGCAATGGAGACCCAGTACTTC. Its translation is CASTPGGQGAMETQYF. Supplemented by reference TRBV19 and TRBJ2-5, the full variable domain reads DGGITQSPKYLFRKEGQNVTLSCEQNLNHDAMYWYRQDPGQGLRLIYYSQIVNDFQKGDIAEGYSVSREKKESFPLTVTSAQKNPTAFYLCASTPGGQGAMETQYFGPGTRLLVL.

The CDR3 DNA reads as TGTGCCAGCAGCTTAATCCTAGCGCAGTACAATGAGCAGTTCTTC. Amino acid sequence: CASSLILAQYNEQFF. The V and J genes are TRBV11-2 and TRBJ2-1; D is perhaps TRBD2 (6 bases). Germline V gene lookup returns CDR1 SGHAT and CDR2 FQNNGV. V lost 2 bases and J lost 4, with 12 bases in between. The CDR3 has 15 amino acids.

The V and J genes are TRBV5-1 and TRBJ2-7; tentative D call: TRBD2 (5 bases). Germline CDR1 SGHRS, CDR2 YFSETQ. Trimming left V 5 bases short and J 0 bases short, with 12 bases between. The CDR3 sequence is 14 residues long. This CDR3 reads CASRRAGNSYEQYF. The CDR3 region has the DNA TGCGCCAGCAGGAGGGCCGGGAACTCCTACGAGCAGTACTTC.

V and J are TRBV3-1 (or the pseudogene TRBV3-2) and TRBJ1-2; 7 nucleotides align to TRBD1. CDR1 LGHDT and CDR2 YNNKEL come from the germline V gene (reference sequence). The CDR3 is 15 residues long. V shed 4 bases, J shed 2 bases, and the junction held 7 bases outside the gene matches. CDR3 loop: CASSLAAGGNYGYTF. As DNA, the CDR3 is TGTGCCAGCAGCCTCGCTGCAGGGGGGAACTATGGCTACACCTTC.

J is TRBJ1-1 and V is TRBV5-1; TRBD1 might be the D (6 bases). CDR1 and CDR2 (germline): SGHRS, YFSETQ. The CDR3 consists of 16 residues. V dropped 0 bases and J dropped 0 bases, with 12 bases sitting between them. The CDR3 coding sequence is TGCGCCAGCAGCTTGGAGGGGGGGAAGCTGAACACTGAAGCTTTCTTT. It codes for CASSLEGGKLNTEAFF.

This chain uses TRBV3-1 (or the pseudogene TRBV3-2) with TRBJ1-1, with D perhaps TRBD1 (5 bases). This CDR3 is built from 15 residues. Germline V gene sequence: CDR1 LGHDT, CDR2 YNNKEL (reference sequence). Trimming shortened V by 3 bases and J by 5 bases, and 16 bases separated the two germline ends. CDR3 in amino acids: CASSQIGTGKTEAFF. CDR3 sequence (DNA): TGTGCCAGCAGCCAGATCGGAACAGGTAAAACTGAAGCTTTCTTT.

V and J are TRBV6-6 and TRBJ2-7; 7 bases fit TRBD2. The length of the CDR3 is 14 residues. Germline V lookup: CDR1 MNHNY, CDR2 SVGAGI (reference sequence). The ends lost 7 bases at V and 0 bases at J; junction bases unmatched: 6. The CDR3 DNA sequence: TGTGCCAGCACCCCCCGGGGGGACTCCTACGAGCAGTACTTC. This encodes CASTPRGDSYEQYF.

The genes are TRBV29-1 and TRBJ2-5, with D possibly TRBD2 on 6 matching bases. Germline assignment: CDR1 SQVTM and CDR2 ANQGSEA. The V gene lost 6 bases and the J gene lost 0 bases, with 8 bases spanning the gap. The CDR3 spans 12 residues. CDR3 in DNA: TGCAGCGTGAAGCGGGACCAAGAGACCCAGTACTTC. Translation: CSVKRDQETQYF.

The chain links TRBV7-9 to TRBJ1-1, with 7 bases fitting TRBD1. V lost 7 bases to trimming and J lost 7 bases; unmatched junction nucleotides: 12. This CDR3 contains 14 residues. Looked up from germline, CDR1 is SEHNR and CDR2 is FQNEAQ (reference sequence). This chain's CDR3 is CASKGQFGSVEAFF. The CDR3 coding sequence is TGTGCCAGCAAGGGACAGTTCGGGTCGGTTGAAGCTTTCTTT.

V is TRBV5-6 and J is TRBJ1-1; no definite D call. CDR1 and CDR2 from the germline V gene are SGHDT and YYEEEE. CDR3 size: 13 residues. V was shortened by 2 bases and J by 2 bases, with 7 bases between the two germline ends. CDR3 nucleotides: TGTGCCAGCAGCTTTACGGGAAACACTGAAGCTTTCTTT. It yields the protein CASSFTGNTEAFF. Full variable domain (rest looked up from reference TRBV5-6 and TRBJ1-1): DAGVTQSPTHLIKTRGQQVTLRCSPKSGHDTVSWYQQALGQGPQFIFQYYEEEERQRGNFPDRFSGHQFPNYSSELNVNALLLGDSALYLCASSFTGNTEAFFGQGTRLTVV.

This chain connects TRBV9 to TRBJ2-7; 9 bases are a match to TRBD2. V dropped 4 bases and J dropped 10; count of bases not matched to a gene: 9. Per the germline V gene, CDR1 is SGDLS and CDR2 is YYNGEE. This CDR3 region has 13 residues. CDR3 bases: TGTGCCAGCAGCCAAGTGGGTAGCGGGAGTCAGTACTTC. It encodes CASSQVGSGSQYF. Using reference TRBV9 and TRBJ2-7 for the parts outside the CDR3, the full variable domain is DSGVTQTPKHLITATGQRVTLRCSPRSGDLSVYWYQQSLDQGLQFLIQYYNGEERAKGNILERFSAQQFPDLHSELNLSSLELGDSALYFCASSQVGSGSQYFGPGTRLTVT.

This clone was recorded only once. The rearrangement uses TRBV18 and TRBJ1-2, with D maybe TRBD1 (5 bases). Trimming removed 3 bases from V and 2 bases from J, with 7 bases in between. The CDR3 runs to 13 residues. Germline V gene data show CDR1 as KGHSH and CDR2 as LQKENI. CDR3 sequence (DNA): TGTGCCAGCTCACCCCGGGGGAACTATGGCTACACCTTC. Amino acids: CASSPRGNYGYTF.

This chain joins TRBV6-5 and TRBJ2-2, with 9 bases that match TRBD1. CDR3 length: 15 residues. From germline, CDR1 is MNHEY and CDR2 SVGAGI. The V gene end was trimmed by 2 bases and the J gene end by 6 bases; junction bases not matched to a gene: 4. In DNA form, the CDR3 reads TGTGCCAGCAGTTACGGGACAGGGTCGGCCGGGGAGCTGTTTTTT. Residues: CASSYGTGSAGELFF.

The J gene is TRBJ2-3, the V gene TRBV27; 8 nucleotides line up with TRBD2. There are 16 residues in the CDR3. J was trimmed by 4 bases and V by 3 bases; bases with no gene match: 9. CDR1 is MNHEY, CDR2 SMNVEV, per germline (reference sequence). The chain's CDR3 is CASSFDSGSVADTQYF. The CDR3 DNA reads TGTGCCAGCAGTTTTGACAGCGGGAGTGTCGCAGATACGCAGTATTTT.

V gene TRBV19 combines with J gene TRBJ2-5, with a tentative D call TRBD1 (6 bases). The CDR3 totals 12 residues. The V end lost 8 bases, the J end lost 2 bases, and 9 bases lay between the germline ends. Per germline, CDR1 LNHDA and CDR2 SQIVND (reference sequence). CDR3 amino acids: CASSGTQETQYF. For the CDR3, the DNA is TGTGCCAGTTCCGGGACACAAGAGACCCAGTACTTC.

This chain links TRBV7-2 with TRBJ1-1; D remains ambiguous. V was clipped by 5 bases and J by 8 bases, with 15 bases between them. This CDR3 contains 13 residues. Looked up from germline, CDR1 is SGHTA and CDR2 is FQGNSA. This chain's CDR3 is CASSPFNLFEAFF. CDR3 sequence (DNA): TGTGCCAGCAGCCCCTTTAATCTTTTCGAAGCTTTCTTT.

The genes are TRBV7-9 and TRBJ1-5, with D possibly TRBD1 on 5 matching bases. V shed 4 bases and J shed 5 bases, with 9 bases lying between them. The CDR3 sequence is 13 residues long. Germline CDR1 and CDR2: SEHNR and FQNEAQ (reference sequence). In DNA form, the CDR3 reads TGTGCCAGCAGCTCAGAAGGGGATCAGCCCCAGCATTTT. It is translated as CASSSEGDQPQHF.

This clone was counted a few times. J is TRBJ1-5 and V is TRBV19, with 7 positions matching TRBD1. Germline CDR1 reads LNHDA; CDR2 reads SQIVND (reference sequence). This CDR3 is 14 amino acids long. V shed 5 bases, J shed 4 bases, and the junction held 5 bases outside the gene matches. The CDR3 nucleotides are TGTGCCAGTAGTCCGGGACAGCGAAATCAGCCCCAGCATTTT. This gives the protein CASSPGQRNQPQHF.

The chain links TRBV7-2 to TRBJ1-1, with D tentatively TRBD1 (6 bases). The CDR3 loop spans 13 amino acids. Germline CDR1 SGHTA, CDR2 FQGNSA. V shed 6 bases and J shed 0 bases, with 8 bases lying between them. The CDR3 spells CASRRQVNTEAFF. CDR3 nucleotides: TGTGCCAGCAGACGACAGGTGAACACTGAAGCTTTCTTT.

The chain joins TRBV10-3 to TRBJ2-3; D possibly corresponds to TRBD2 (6 bases). Trimming stripped 5 bases from V and 5 bases from J, with 14 bases between. The CDR3 loop spans 14 amino acids. Germline V gene sequence: CDR1 ENHRY, CDR2 SYGVKD. CDR3 residues: CAISSGLSRDTQYF. In nucleotides, the CDR3 is TGTGCCATCAGTTCGGGACTTAGTAGAGATACGCAGTATTTT.

This clone was detected only once. This rearrangement joins TRBV30 to TRBJ1-2; 8 nucleotides line up with TRBD1. The CDR3 runs 13 residues. V was clipped by 2 bases and J by 4 bases; unmatched bases: 3. CDR1 and CDR2 (germline): GTSNPN, SVGIG (reference sequence). The DNA for the CDR3 is TGTGCCTGGAGTCGGGACAGGCCCTATGGCTACACCTTC. It specifies CAWSRDRPYGYTF.

The V call is TRBV6-5, the J call TRBJ2-7; TRBD1 might be the D (5 bases). CDR1 and CDR2 (germline): MNHEY, SVGAGI. The CDR3 consists of 13 residues. The V gene lost 10 bases and the J gene lost 2 bases, with 15 bases spanning the gap. The CDR3 protein is CATQVILTYEQYF. CDR3 DNA: TGTGCCACACAGGTAATACTAACCTACGAGCAGTACTTC.

The gene calls are TRBV6-4 and TRBJ2-7; D is perhaps TRBD1 (6 bases). This CDR3 has 13 amino acids. CDR1 and CDR2 from the germline V gene are MRHNA and SNTAGT. Between the trimmed V and J ends, which lost 4 bases and 3 bases, there was a span of 10 bases. CDR3 in DNA: TGTGCCAGCAGTGTAGGACAGTTCTACGAGCAGTACTTC. Translation gives CASSVGQFYEQYF.

This chain uses TRBV18 with TRBJ2-1; 12 bases agree with TRBD1. Germline CDR1 is KGHSH and CDR2 is LQKENI. The ends lost 3 bases at V and 9 bases at J; junction bases unmatched: 3. The CDR3 spans 14 residues. The CDR3 is CASSPWDRGPEQFF. CDR3 nucleotide sequence: TGTGCCAGCTCACCGTGGGACAGGGGGCCTGAGCAGTTCTTC. Variable domain in full (rest from reference TRBV18 and TRBJ2-1): NAGVMQNPRHLVRRRGQEARLRCSPMKGHSHVYWYRQLPEEGLKFMVYLQKENIIDESGMPKERFSAEFPKEGPSILRIQQVVRGDSAAYFCASSPWDRGPEQFFGPGTRLTVL.

The chain carries TRBV10-3 and TRBJ2-2; TRBD1 aligns across 9 bases. Trimming at V came to 6 bases and at J to 5 bases, leaving 4 bases not matched to a gene. Germline-derived CDR1 and CDR2 are ENHRY and SYGVKD. There are 14 residues in the CDR3. The CDR3 nucleotides read TGTGCCATCAGAGGGACAGGGACGACCGGGGAGCTGTTTTTT. Encoded protein: CAIRGTGTTGELFF.

The chain combines TRBV18 with TRBJ2-1; TRBD2 matches at 7 bases. Germline V lookup: CDR1 KGHSH, CDR2 LQKENI. The CDR3 covers 15 residues. Unmatched junction bases numbered 5, after V lost 1 base and J lost 5 bases. This CDR3 is CASSPRGGANNEQFF. The CDR3 bases are TGTGCCAGCTCACCACGGGGGGGAGCGAACAATGAGCAGTTCTTC.

V usage is TRBV29-1 and J usage is TRBJ1-2; 9 nucleotides match TRBD1. The ends lost 7 bases at V and 2 bases at J; junction bases unmatched: 8. This CDR3 has 14 residues. Germline V gene data show CDR1 as SQVTM and CDR2 as ANQGSEA. The CDR3 DNA is TGCAGCGGGACTCCGGGACAGGGAAACTATGGCTACACCTTC. Protein product: CSGTPGQGNYGYTF.

The chain employs TRBV5-6 and TRBJ1-1; possibly TRBD1 for D (6 bases). Trimming cost V 5 bases and J 0 bases, with 23 bases left between them. The germline V gene encodes CDR1 SGHDT and CDR2 YYEEEE. The CDR3 has 18 amino acids. CDR3 protein: CASRRLQGVFHMNTEAFF. In nucleotides, the CDR3 is TGTGCCAGCAGACGCCTACAGGGAGTATTTCATATGAACACTGAAGCTTTCTTT.